Listed here are 7 T cell receptor beta chains from one sample, sequenced in a study of T-cell memory formation after mild COVID-19. TCRdb reanalysed the 5' RACE reads using MiXCR and keeps one entry per CDR3 protein. The sample holds over 450,000 distinct CDR3 sequences, over 20% seen once. The sequencing sample was made of PBMCs or a T cell subset sorted from them (not recorded which). Receptor source: an adult woman who had mild COVID-19 (a few samples of this study predate the infection). Cell type and time point are not known.

The J gene is TRBJ1-2, the V gene TRBV12-3 or TRBV12-4; D gene uncertain. The CDR3 has 12 amino acids. The V end was cut by 2 bases, the J end by 4 bases, with 5 bases between. CDR3 nucleotides: TGTGCCAGCAGTTTAACCAGCTATGGCTACACCTTC. Protein sequence: CASSLTSYGYTF.

The rearrangement uses TRBV29-1 and TRBJ1-5; TRBD1 matches 12 bases. The V gene's germline CDR1 is SQVTM and CDR2 ANQGSEA. The CDR3 extends over 13 amino acids. With 6 bases clipped from V and 6 bases from J, the junction kept 3 bases outside the gene matches. The chain's CDR3 is CSVGQGASQPQHF. The CDR3 DNA is TGCAGCGTGGGACAGGGGGCCAGTCAGCCCCAGCATTTT.

This clonotype showed up just a few times. It may be a read error: a sequence one base away is much more abundant. The V call is TRBV6-2 or TRBV6-3, the J call TRBJ1-1; maybe TRBD1 (6 bases). CDR3 length equals 13 residues. V lost 7 bases to trimming and J lost 1 base, with 10 bases between them. Germline lookup yields CDR1 MNHEY and CDR2 SVGEGT. CDR3: CASNQQGNTEAFF. The CDR3 DNA reads TGTGCCAGCAACCAACAGGGGAACACTGAAGCTTTCTTT.

The gene calls are TRBV30 and TRBJ1-1; 7 nucleotides agree with TRBD1. The CDR3 runs to 12 residues. V was clipped by 8 bases and J by 4 bases; unmatched bases: 7. Germline V lookup: CDR1 GTSNPN, CDR2 SVGIG (reference sequence). CDR3 nucleotide sequence: TGTGCCGTTGAGACAGGGACCACTGAAGCTTTCTTT. Protein: CAVETGTTEAFF.

This clonotype occurred a few times. This chain links TRBV20-1 with TRBJ1-2; 10 nucleotides match TRBD1. This CDR3 is 13 amino acids long. V trimming: 3 bases; J trimming: 8 bases; junction bases outside the gene matches: 6. Germline CDR1 and CDR2: DFQATT and SNEGSKA (reference sequence). CDR3 sequence: CSASDGQGEGYTF. In DNA form, the CDR3 reads TGCAGTGCTAGTGACGGACAGGGGGAAGGCTACACCTTC.

This clonotype has more than one count but fewer than ten. This chain connects TRBV7-3 to TRBJ2-1, with unresolved D. V was clipped by 4 bases and J by 7 bases, with 11 bases between them. Germline assignment: CDR1 SGHTA and CDR2 FQGTGA. The CDR3 extends over 13 amino acids. This CDR3 reads CASSSTLGNEQFF. The CDR3 DNA reads TGTGCCAGCAGCTCGACTCTGGGGAATGAGCAGTTCTTC.

This clonotype was detected many times. This rearrangement joins TRBV5-1 to TRBJ1-1, with 7 bases lining up with TRBD1. CDR3 length: 16 amino acids. Germline-derived CDR1 and CDR2 are SGHRS and YFSETQ. The J segment lost 1 base and the V segment lost 0 bases, leaving 6 bases of the junction unmatched. Here the CDR3 DNA reads TGCGCCAGCAGCTTGGATGGACAGGTGAAGAACACTGAAGCTTTCTTT. It yields the protein CASSLDGQVKNTEAFF.